This T cell receptor beta chain emerged from a study of T cells in Graves' hyperthyroidism and ophthalmopathy. The sample holds many counts of this clonotype. Diagnostic decisions used clinical symptoms, serum thyroxine and TRAb, thyroid ultrasound and orbital computed tomography. TCR beta CDR3 sequences were amplified from RNA transcripts. The TCR CDR3 first-round RT-PCR relied on the HTBI primer set. TCRdb reprocessed the multiplex PCR reads via MiXCR and lists one record per CDR3 protein. The table includes 560,000 or so distinct CDR3 sequences, under 60% detected once. V was pared by 6 bases and J by 1 base, with 9 bases between. The CDR3 is 12 residues long. Germline V gene data show CDR1 as SQVTM and CDR2 as ANQGSEA.

This chain joins TRBV29-1 and TRBJ1-1, with D unclear. The origin of this receptor is a woman aged 18-35 years with Graves' hyperthyroidism. Material for sequencing was peripheral blood or thyroid tissue (not recorded which). As DNA, the CDR3 is TGCAGCGTCATTCCAGGGAACACTGAAGCTTTCTTT. Translating gives CSVIPGNTEAFF. The whole variable domain, filled in from reference TRBV29-1 and TRBJ1-1, reads SAVISQKPSRDICQRGTSLTIQCQVDSQVTMMFWYRQQPGQSLTLIATANQGSEATYESGFVIDKFPISRPNLTFSTLTVSNMSPEDSSIYLCSVIPGNTEAFFGQGTRLTVV.